This T cell receptor (beta chain) was profiled in a study of T cells in Graves' hyperthyroidism and ophthalmopathy. Study-wide findings and caveats: Blood also contained most expanded thyroid clonotypes above 0.001. Ophthalmopathy was told apart from stable hyperthyroidism by a 13 V-J model.

This CDR3 has 18 residues. V lost 1 base to trimming and J lost 8 bases; unmatched junction nucleotides: 10. From germline, CDR1 is SGHTA and CDR2 FQGNSA. In this sample, this clonotype turned up many times. Its antigen is unidentified. Hyperthyroidism was newly diagnosed in patients aged 18 to 65 (duration under 2 months). Using RNA transcripts as the source, TCR beta CDR3 regions were amplified. HTBI primers were used for first-round RT-PCR of the TCR CDR3. TCRdb reprocessed the multiplex PCR reads with MiXCR, giving one entry per CDR3 protein. Of approximately 200,000 distinct CDR3 sequences in the sample, 15% to 20% were seen once.

The sequenced sample consisted of blood. The chain combines TRBV7-2 with TRBJ2-1; 14 bases agree with TRBD2. The TCR was taken from a man aged 35 to 55 with Graves' hyperthyroidism. Here the CDR3 reads CASSLGAPTSGGAYEQFF. CDR3 coding DNA: TGTGCCAGCAGCTTAGGGGCGCCGACTAGCGGGGGGGCCTATGAGCAGTTCTTC.